This T cell receptor (beta chain) was captured by sequencing in a study of blood T cell repertoires in COVID-19. Background on the study: COVID-19 samples collected from the United States, Italy and Spain covered acute and convalescent phases. In each case, the material was cDNA or gDNA derived from T cells, B-cell-depleted T cells, or PBMCs.

In germline, CDR1 is SNHLY, CDR2 FYNNEI. Trimming cost V 2 bases and J 7 bases, with 14 bases left between them. The CDR3 contains 15 residues. In the authors' workflow: Estimated nucleated cell counts came from reference gene primer amplification. The repertoire was sequenced with immunoSEQ multiplex PCR; TCRdb's copy has only in-frame clones and lacks some. V and J calls and clone size are given by that table; D and trimming were obtained from the DNA. In the table there are approximately 250,000 clones, 85% to 95% of which are singletons. Seattle patients were enrolled during active infection and followed longitudinally.

What was sequenced was peripheral blood. This TCR derives from a man between 25 and 39 years old with COVID-19, enrolled during active disease. The chain links TRBV2 to TRBJ2-2; TRBD1 is a possible D gene (6 bases). CDR3 sequence: CASSELGGWGGELFF. The CDR3, as DNA: TGTGCCAGCAGTGAACTTGGGGGCTGGGGCGGGGAGCTGTTTTTT.